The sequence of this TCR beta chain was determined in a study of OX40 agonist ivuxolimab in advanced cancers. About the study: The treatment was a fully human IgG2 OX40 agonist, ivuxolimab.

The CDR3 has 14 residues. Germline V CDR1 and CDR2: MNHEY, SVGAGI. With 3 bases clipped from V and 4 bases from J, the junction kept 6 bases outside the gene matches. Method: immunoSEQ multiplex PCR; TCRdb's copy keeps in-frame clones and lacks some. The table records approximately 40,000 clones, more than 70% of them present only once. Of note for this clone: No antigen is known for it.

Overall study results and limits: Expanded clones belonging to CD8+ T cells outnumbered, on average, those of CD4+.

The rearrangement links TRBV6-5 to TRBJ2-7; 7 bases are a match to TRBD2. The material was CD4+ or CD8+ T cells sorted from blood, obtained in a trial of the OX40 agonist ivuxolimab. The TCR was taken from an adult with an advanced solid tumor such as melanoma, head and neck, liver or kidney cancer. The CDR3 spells CASSYGASGYEQYF. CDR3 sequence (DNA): TGTGCCAGCAGTTATGGGGCTAGCGGTTACGAGCAGTACTTC.